Each of the 24 T cell receptor beta chains below was sequenced from the same sample in a study of T and B cells in COVID-19 patients. TRB was amplified from approximately 250-500 ng of blood genomic DNA. BIOMED2 TRB-A/B primer pools were used in multiplex TRB PCR. TCRdb recomputed calls from the multiplex PCR reads with MiXCR, one row per CDR3 protein. The data contain more than 20,000 distinct CDR3 sequences, 30% to 35% of them singletons. What was sequenced was blood. The receptor source for this set is a human donor who had recovered from COVID-19.

The gene calls are TRBV12-3 or TRBV12-4 and TRBJ1-5; D remains ambiguous. V lost 0 bases, J lost 6 bases, and 6 bases lay in between. This CDR3 is built from 13 residues. CDR3 in DNA: TGTGCCAGCAGTTTAGCGGCTTTTCAGCCCCAGCATTTT. Amino acid sequence: CASSLAAFQPQHF.

V is TRBV4-2 and J is TRBJ1-4; 9 bases line up with TRBD1. The J segment lost 6 bases and the V segment lost 3 bases, leaving 8 bases of the junction unmatched. The CDR3 length is 16 residues. CDR1 is LGHNA, CDR2 YNFKEQ, per germline. The CDR3 region has the DNA TGTGCCAGCAGCCAGATTACAGGGGGCGCCGATGAAAAACTGTTTTTT. This codes for CASSQITGGADEKLFF.

This clonotype was observed a handful of times. This chain connects TRBV12-3 or TRBV12-4 to TRBJ1-2; D is perhaps TRBD1 (5 bases). V was pared by 8 bases and J by 6 bases, with 13 bases between. CDR3 length: 12 amino acids. The CDR3 bases are TGTGCCAGCGGTGCCGGGGGGGATGGCTACACCTTC. Protein: CASGAGGDGYTF.

Only a few counts were recorded for this clonotype. This chain uses TRBV5-5 with TRBJ2-7; D gene uncertain. Germline loops: CDR1 SGHKS, CDR2 YYEKEE (reference sequence). V was clipped by 1 base and J by 3 bases, with 14 bases between them. This CDR3 region has 15 residues. The CDR3: CASSLYPDHDYEQYF. CDR3 DNA: TGTGCCAGCAGCTTGTACCCTGACCACGACTACGAGCAGTACTTC.

This clonotype turned up a few times. V gene TRBV13 combines with J gene TRBJ2-7, with 12 positions matching TRBD1. The CDR3 extends over 15 amino acids. The germline V gene encodes CDR1 PRHDT and CDR2 FYEKMQ (reference sequence). J gave up 4 bases and V 6 bases, and 7 bases lay outside the gene matches. The CDR3 protein is CASRGKGQGAYEQYF. CDR3 bases: TGTGCCAGCAGGGGTAAGGGACAGGGGGCTTACGAGCAGTACTTC. The full variable domain, in which reference TRBV13 and TRBJ2-7 provide the parts outside the CDR3, is AAGVIQSPRHLIKEKRETATLKCYPIPRHDTVYWYQQGPGQDPQFLISFYEKMQSDKGSIPDRFSAQQFSDYHSELNMSSLELGDSALYFCASRGKGQGAYEQYFGPGTRLTVT.

V gene TRBV5-6 combines with J gene TRBJ1-1; 8 nucleotides align to TRBD1. Germline CDR1 is SGHDT and CDR2 is YYEEEE. Trimming at V came to 7 bases and at J to 3 bases, leaving 5 bases not matched to a gene. The CDR3 has 13 residues. The CDR3 DNA follows: TGTGCCAGCCGCAGGGGGCGCGACACTGAAGCTTTCTTT. Translated: CASRRGRDTEAFF.

The chain is built from TRBV20-1 and TRBJ2-1, with 9 bases matching TRBD2. There are 16 residues in the CDR3. CDR1 is DFQATT, CDR2 SNEGSKA, per germline (reference sequence). V shed 0 bases and J 0 bases; nucleotides not matched to a gene: 3. The CDR3 region is CSARDISGSSYNEQFF. In nucleotides, the CDR3 is TGCAGTGCTAGAGATATTAGCGGGAGCTCCTACAATGAGCAGTTCTTC.

This clonotype was seen only once. V and J are TRBV24-1 and TRBJ2-5; 7 bases are shared with TRBD1. The CDR3 spans 19 residues. Unmatched junction bases numbered 15, after V lost 3 bases and J lost 0 bases. CDR1 KGHDR and CDR2 SFDVKD come from the germline V gene. CDR3 sequence (DNA): TGTGCCACCAGTGATCCATCCAGCCCCAAGACAGGGTACCAAGAGACCCAGTACTTC. It translates to CATSDPSSPKTGYQETQYF.

The chain links TRBV10-3 to TRBJ2-2; D may correspond to TRBD1 or TRBD2 (5 bases each). This CDR3 has 14 amino acids. Trimming cost V 4 bases and J 6 bases, with 12 bases left between them. The germline gives CDR1 ENHRY, CDR2 SYGVKD. CDR3: CAISGQVGAGELFF. As DNA, the CDR3 is TGTGCCATCAGTGGGCAGGTGGGGGCCGGGGAGCTGTTTTTT.

The CDR3 DNA is TGTGCCAGCAGCTTAGAAGGCACAGCCGAGCAGTACTTC. Its protein product is CASSLEGTAEQYF. V gene TRBV7-9 combines with J gene TRBJ2-7; D uncertain. The CDR3 runs 13 residues. Per the germline V gene, CDR1 is SEHNR and CDR2 is FQNEAQ (reference sequence). The V gene lost 1 base and the J gene lost 6 bases, with 10 bases spanning the gap. The variable domain in full, completed from reference TRBV7-9 and TRBJ2-7, reads DTGVSQNPRHKITKRGQNVTFRCDPISEHNRLYWYRQTLGQGPEFLTYFQNEAQLEKSRLLSDRFSAERPKGSFSTLEIQRTEQGDSAMYLCASSLEGTAEQYFGPGTRLTVT.

This chain joins TRBV13 and TRBJ2-7; 9 nucleotides line up with TRBD1. With 4 bases clipped from V and 3 bases from J, the junction kept 4 bases outside the gene matches. The CDR3 covers 14 residues. Germline CDR1 PRHDT, CDR2 FYEKMQ (reference sequence). In DNA form, the CDR3 reads TGTGCCAGCAGCTCAGGGACAGGGTTCTACGAGCAGTACTTC. As protein: CASSSGTGFYEQYF.

This clonotype occurred a few times. This chain links TRBV6-5 with TRBJ2-7; D is possibly TRBD2 (5 bases). Germline V gives CDR1 MNHEY, CDR2 SVGAGI. V lost 8 bases, J lost 2 bases, and 13 bases lay in between. The CDR3 is made up of 13 amino acids. Here the CDR3 reads CASSRGPAYEQYF. The CDR3 region has the DNA TGTGCCAGCTCAAGAGGGCCGGCCTACGAGCAGTACTTC.

This clonotype is a singleton in its sample. The rearrangement uses TRBV20-1 and TRBJ2-5, with D maybe TRBD2 (6 bases). Germline CDR1 is DFQATT and CDR2 is SNEGSKA (reference sequence). Deletions cut 5 bases from V and 5 bases from J, with 24 bases between. The CDR3 is 16 residues long. For the CDR3, the DNA is TGCAGTGCTCTCCTTGCCTGGGGACTGACAAAGGAGACCCAGTACTTC. This translates into CSALLAWGLTKETQYF.

The rearrangement links TRBV27 to TRBJ1-1, with D possibly being TRBD1 (5 bases). The length of the CDR3 is 14 residues. Trimming pared 2 bases from V and 0 bases from J, leaving 7 bases between. CDR1 and CDR2 from the germline V gene are MNHEY and SMNVEV (reference sequence). The CDR3 DNA sequence: TGTGCCAGCAGTTTAAGGGGAATGAACACTGAAGCTTTCTTT. Amino acid sequence: CASSLRGMNTEAFF.

This clonotype came up a few times. As DNA, the CDR3 is TGTGCCATCACATGGACAGGGGACACCGGGGAGCTGTTTTTT. Its protein product is CAITWTGDTGELFF. The chain employs TRBV10-3 and TRBJ2-2; 9 bases match TRBD1. After removal of 7 bases from V and 3 bases from J, the junction contained 3 bases not matched to a gene. CDR3 size: 14 residues. The germline CDR1 and CDR2 sequences are ENHRY and SYGVKD.

Sample share makes this clonotype medium-sized. This rearrangement joins TRBV29-1 to TRBJ2-7; tentatively, D is TRBD1 (5 bases). With 6 bases removed from V and 1 base from J, the gap between germline ends came to 16 bases. The CDR3 sequence is 14 residues long. The V gene's germline CDR1 is SQVTM and CDR2 ANQGSEA. The CDR3 region is CSVSLGALSYEQYF. DNA for the CDR3: TGCAGCGTGTCTTTAGGGGCACTATCCTACGAGCAGTACTTC.

This clonotype is a singleton in its sample. The chain links TRBV6-2 or TRBV6-3 to TRBJ1-1; no clear D gene. Trimming removed 0 bases from V and 4 bases from J, with 18 bases in between. Germline CDR1 is MNHEY and CDR2 is SVGEGT. The CDR3 loop spans 17 amino acids. CDR3 DNA sequence: TGTGCCAGCAGTTACTCGAGTACCCGCCTAGGGAGCACTGAAGCTTTCTTT. Protein product: CASSYSSTRLGSTEAFF.

This clonotype showed up just once. The gene calls are TRBV7-6 and TRBJ2-3; D may be TRBD1 (5 bases). V lost 4 bases and J lost 6, with 14 bases in between. The V gene's germline CDR1 is SGHVS and CDR2 FNYEAQ. The CDR3 consists of 14 residues. CDR3 in DNA: TGTGCCAGCAGCTCCCGCCAAGGGGCGGATACGCAGTATTTT. Translated: CASSSRQGADTQYF.

The V and J genes are TRBV18 and TRBJ1-3; D gene unclear. V dropped 1 base and J dropped 0 bases, with 16 bases sitting between them. This CDR3 spans 18 amino acids. CDR1 is KGHSH and CDR2 is LQKENI in the germline V gene. Here the CDR3 reads CASSPQGRGESSGNTIYF. The CDR3 DNA reads as TGTGCCAGCTCACCACAGGGTCGCGGCGAGAGCTCTGGAAACACCATATATTTT.

This clonotype was seen only a few times. V is TRBV7-2 and J is TRBJ2-5; 7 bases match TRBD1. Germline CDR1 is SGHTA and CDR2 is FQGNSA. V lost 6 bases and J lost 1; bases outside the gene matches: 11. The CDR3 contains 16 residues. CDR3 sequence: CASSPSGQPIQETQYF. In DNA, the CDR3 is TGTGCCAGCAGTCCCTCGGGACAGCCAATCCAAGAGACCCAGTACTTC.

The chain employs TRBV6-6 and TRBJ1-2; 8 bases line up with TRBD1. This CDR3 is 15 amino acids long. CDR1 is MNHNY and CDR2 is SVGAGI in the germline V gene (reference sequence). V trimming: 0 bases; J trimming: 3 bases; junction bases outside the gene matches: 3. The CDR3 bases are TGTGCCAGCAGTTACTCGGGACAGGCCCACTATGGCTACACCTTC. It encodes CASSYSGQAHYGYTF.

In its sample, this clonotype is medium-sized (0.01 to 0.1%). The chain uses TRBV13 and TRBJ1-1; a possible D gene is TRBD1 (5 bases). Germline V gene lookup returns CDR1 PRHDT and CDR2 FYEKMQ (reference sequence). The length of the CDR3 is 15 residues. V was clipped by 5 bases and J by 1 base, with 14 bases between them. CDR3 residues: CASSGVEGKNTEAFF. CDR3 DNA sequence: TGTGCCAGCAGCGGTGTGGAGGGGAAGAACACTGAAGCTTTCTTT.

This chain links TRBV18 with TRBJ2-7; D remains unclear. Trimming left V 3 bases short and J 0 bases short, with 15 bases between. Per germline, CDR1 KGHSH and CDR2 LQKENI. The length of the CDR3 is 16 residues. The CDR3 sequence is CASSPAGRVSSYEQYF. DNA of the CDR3: TGTGCCAGCTCACCGGCCGGACGGGTGAGCTCCTACGAGCAGTACTTC.

The V gene is TRBV12-3 or TRBV12-4, the J gene TRBJ2-5; 9 nucleotides line up with TRBD2. This CDR3 has 17 amino acids. J lost 4 bases, V lost 4 bases, and 13 bases had no gene match. In DNA form, the CDR3 reads TGTGCCAGCAGTTGGGCCAGCGGGGGGCCGGGCGGAGAGACCCAGTACTTC. Its protein is CASSWASGGPGGETQYF.